This is a list of T cell receptor beta chains from one sample in a study of CD8+CD57+ T cells in acquired aplastic anemia. TCRdb re-analysed the reads in MiXCR, keeping a single row per CDR3 protein. The sample consists of around 150,000 distinct CDR3 sequences, approximately 44% of them appearing once. The sample was sorted CD4+, CD8+, or CD8+CD57+ T cells (not recorded which) from PBMCs. These TCRs come from a human donor in good health. Each CDR3 is given with its conserved first and last residue. Fields, in order: V gene, clone size, J gene, D gene, CDR3 DNA, CDR3 protein. D genes are given only for firm matches. Only some rows state a clone size, as once, few, many or a class for expanded clones.

v_call: TRBV15; clone_size: many; j_call: TRBJ2-1; d_call: -; cdr3_nt: TGTGCCACCAGCAGAGGCAACGGGAGAGGATTCTTC; cdr3_aa: CATSRGNGRGFF
v_call: TRBV2; clone_size: -; j_call: TRBJ2-7; d_call: TRBD1; cdr3_nt: TGTGCCAGCAGTGAAGGGGACAGGAGGGCCTACGAGCAGTACTTC; cdr3_aa: CASSEGDRRAYEQYF
v_call: TRBV9; clone_size: few; j_call: TRBJ1-2; d_call: -; cdr3_nt: TGTGCCAGCAGCCTGACCCAGTATGGCTACACCTTC; cdr3_aa: CASSLTQYGYTF
v_call: TRBV10-3; clone_size: few; j_call: TRBJ1-1; d_call: TRBD1; cdr3_nt: TGTGCCATCAGCCAGGGACAGGGGGCAGCTGAAGCTTTCTTT; cdr3_aa: CAISQGQGAAEAFF
v_call: TRBV4-2; clone_size: few; j_call: TRBJ2-3; d_call: TRBD2; cdr3_nt: TGTGCCAGCAGCGGAACAATACTAGCGGGAGCAGATACGCAGTATTTT; cdr3_aa: CASSGTILAGADTQYF
v_call: TRBV30; clone_size: -; j_call: TRBJ2-7; d_call: TRBD2; cdr3_nt: TGTGCCCGTTCCCGAGGGCTAGCGGGAGTCCCTTACGAGCAGTACTTC; cdr3_aa: CARSRGLAGVPYEQYF
v_call: TRBV5-1; clone_size: -; j_call: TRBJ2-3; d_call: -; cdr3_nt: TGCGCCAGCAGGTCAGACGGTACAGATACGCAGTATTTT; cdr3_aa: CASRSDGTDTQYF
v_call: TRBV5-1; clone_size: many; j_call: TRBJ2-6; d_call: TRBD2; cdr3_nt: TGCGCCAGCAGCTTGACTAGCGGGAGTTCTGGGGCCAACGTCCTGACTTTC; cdr3_aa: CASSLTSGSSGANVLTF
v_call: TRBV5-1; clone_size: -; j_call: TRBJ1-5; d_call: -; cdr3_nt: TGCGCCAGCAAATCCGGGACCGATAGCAATCAGCCCCAGCATTTT; cdr3_aa: CASKSGTDSNQPQHF
v_call: TRBV5-6; clone_size: many; j_call: TRBJ2-6; d_call: TRBD1; cdr3_nt: TGTGCCAGCAGCGGTGGGGACAGAAACTCTGGGGCCAACGTCCTGACTTTC; cdr3_aa: CASSGGDRNSGANVLTF